These 4 T cell receptor beta chains share one sample of origin, sequenced in a study of T cell responses to AZD1222 COVID-19 vaccine. Assay used: immunoSEQ multiplex PCR; TCRdb lists only in-frame clones, some missing. The table includes roughly 140,000 clones, 80% to 90% detected once. The input for sequencing was peripheral blood, taken on day 0 of AZD1222 vaccination. These receptors were taken from an adult in good health.

In its sample, this clone was seen a few times. The chain uses TRBV7-9 and TRBJ1-6; D possibly corresponds to TRBD1 (6 bases). The V and J ends lost 3 bases and 6 bases respectively, with 9 bases between them. CDR3 size: 14 residues. In germline, CDR1 is SEHNR, CDR2 FQNEAQ (reference sequence). The CDR3 nucleotides read TGTGCCAGCAGCTTCCAGGGGATTAATTCACCCCTCCACTTT. As protein: CASSFQGINSPLHF. The variable domain in full, completed from reference TRBV7-9 and TRBJ1-6, reads DTGVSQNPRHKITKRGQNVTFRCDPISEHNRLYWYRQTLGQGPEFLTYFQNEAQLEKSRLLSDRFSAERPKGSFSTLEIQRTEQGDSAMYLCASSFQGINSPLHFGNGTRLTVT.

The rearrangement joins TRBV4-1 to TRBJ1-2; D might be TRBD1 (5 bases). This CDR3 has 16 amino acids. Germline loops: CDR1 MGHRA, CDR2 YSYEKL. The V end lost 0 bases, the J end lost 7 bases, and 18 bases lay between the germline ends. The DNA of the CDR3 is TGCGCCAGCAGCCAAGAGGTCAGGGAGGTGGTATCTGGCTACACCTTC. This gives the protein CASSQEVREVVSGYTF.

The table lists this clone with a count of one. The chain carries TRBV15 and TRBJ2-7, with D hard to call. Trimming pared 4 bases from V and 0 bases from J, leaving 19 bases between. Germline V gene data show CDR1 as LNHNV and CDR2 as YYDKDF (reference sequence). This CDR3 has 17 amino acids. Here the CDR3 reads CATSKGPHNSPSYEQYF. The DNA for the CDR3 is TGTGCCACCAGCAAAGGCCCCCACAACTCCCCCTCCTACGAGCAGTACTTC.

The chain combines TRBV30 with TRBJ2-7; no clear D gene. Germline V gene data show CDR1 as GTSNPN and CDR2 as SVGIG (reference sequence). V dropped 5 bases and J dropped 2 bases, with 13 bases sitting between them. The CDR3 has 13 residues. CDR3 residues: CAWDKIGAYEQYF. The CDR3 region has the DNA TGTGCCTGGGATAAAATCGGAGCCTACGAGCAGTACTTC. Full variable domain (outside the CDR3, taken from reference TRBV30 and TRBJ2-7): SQTIHQWPATLVQPVGSPLSLECTVEGTSNPNLYWYRQAAGRGLQLLFYSVGIGQISSEVPQNLSASRPQDRQFILSSKKLLLSDSGFYLCAWDKIGAYEQYFGPGTRLTVT.